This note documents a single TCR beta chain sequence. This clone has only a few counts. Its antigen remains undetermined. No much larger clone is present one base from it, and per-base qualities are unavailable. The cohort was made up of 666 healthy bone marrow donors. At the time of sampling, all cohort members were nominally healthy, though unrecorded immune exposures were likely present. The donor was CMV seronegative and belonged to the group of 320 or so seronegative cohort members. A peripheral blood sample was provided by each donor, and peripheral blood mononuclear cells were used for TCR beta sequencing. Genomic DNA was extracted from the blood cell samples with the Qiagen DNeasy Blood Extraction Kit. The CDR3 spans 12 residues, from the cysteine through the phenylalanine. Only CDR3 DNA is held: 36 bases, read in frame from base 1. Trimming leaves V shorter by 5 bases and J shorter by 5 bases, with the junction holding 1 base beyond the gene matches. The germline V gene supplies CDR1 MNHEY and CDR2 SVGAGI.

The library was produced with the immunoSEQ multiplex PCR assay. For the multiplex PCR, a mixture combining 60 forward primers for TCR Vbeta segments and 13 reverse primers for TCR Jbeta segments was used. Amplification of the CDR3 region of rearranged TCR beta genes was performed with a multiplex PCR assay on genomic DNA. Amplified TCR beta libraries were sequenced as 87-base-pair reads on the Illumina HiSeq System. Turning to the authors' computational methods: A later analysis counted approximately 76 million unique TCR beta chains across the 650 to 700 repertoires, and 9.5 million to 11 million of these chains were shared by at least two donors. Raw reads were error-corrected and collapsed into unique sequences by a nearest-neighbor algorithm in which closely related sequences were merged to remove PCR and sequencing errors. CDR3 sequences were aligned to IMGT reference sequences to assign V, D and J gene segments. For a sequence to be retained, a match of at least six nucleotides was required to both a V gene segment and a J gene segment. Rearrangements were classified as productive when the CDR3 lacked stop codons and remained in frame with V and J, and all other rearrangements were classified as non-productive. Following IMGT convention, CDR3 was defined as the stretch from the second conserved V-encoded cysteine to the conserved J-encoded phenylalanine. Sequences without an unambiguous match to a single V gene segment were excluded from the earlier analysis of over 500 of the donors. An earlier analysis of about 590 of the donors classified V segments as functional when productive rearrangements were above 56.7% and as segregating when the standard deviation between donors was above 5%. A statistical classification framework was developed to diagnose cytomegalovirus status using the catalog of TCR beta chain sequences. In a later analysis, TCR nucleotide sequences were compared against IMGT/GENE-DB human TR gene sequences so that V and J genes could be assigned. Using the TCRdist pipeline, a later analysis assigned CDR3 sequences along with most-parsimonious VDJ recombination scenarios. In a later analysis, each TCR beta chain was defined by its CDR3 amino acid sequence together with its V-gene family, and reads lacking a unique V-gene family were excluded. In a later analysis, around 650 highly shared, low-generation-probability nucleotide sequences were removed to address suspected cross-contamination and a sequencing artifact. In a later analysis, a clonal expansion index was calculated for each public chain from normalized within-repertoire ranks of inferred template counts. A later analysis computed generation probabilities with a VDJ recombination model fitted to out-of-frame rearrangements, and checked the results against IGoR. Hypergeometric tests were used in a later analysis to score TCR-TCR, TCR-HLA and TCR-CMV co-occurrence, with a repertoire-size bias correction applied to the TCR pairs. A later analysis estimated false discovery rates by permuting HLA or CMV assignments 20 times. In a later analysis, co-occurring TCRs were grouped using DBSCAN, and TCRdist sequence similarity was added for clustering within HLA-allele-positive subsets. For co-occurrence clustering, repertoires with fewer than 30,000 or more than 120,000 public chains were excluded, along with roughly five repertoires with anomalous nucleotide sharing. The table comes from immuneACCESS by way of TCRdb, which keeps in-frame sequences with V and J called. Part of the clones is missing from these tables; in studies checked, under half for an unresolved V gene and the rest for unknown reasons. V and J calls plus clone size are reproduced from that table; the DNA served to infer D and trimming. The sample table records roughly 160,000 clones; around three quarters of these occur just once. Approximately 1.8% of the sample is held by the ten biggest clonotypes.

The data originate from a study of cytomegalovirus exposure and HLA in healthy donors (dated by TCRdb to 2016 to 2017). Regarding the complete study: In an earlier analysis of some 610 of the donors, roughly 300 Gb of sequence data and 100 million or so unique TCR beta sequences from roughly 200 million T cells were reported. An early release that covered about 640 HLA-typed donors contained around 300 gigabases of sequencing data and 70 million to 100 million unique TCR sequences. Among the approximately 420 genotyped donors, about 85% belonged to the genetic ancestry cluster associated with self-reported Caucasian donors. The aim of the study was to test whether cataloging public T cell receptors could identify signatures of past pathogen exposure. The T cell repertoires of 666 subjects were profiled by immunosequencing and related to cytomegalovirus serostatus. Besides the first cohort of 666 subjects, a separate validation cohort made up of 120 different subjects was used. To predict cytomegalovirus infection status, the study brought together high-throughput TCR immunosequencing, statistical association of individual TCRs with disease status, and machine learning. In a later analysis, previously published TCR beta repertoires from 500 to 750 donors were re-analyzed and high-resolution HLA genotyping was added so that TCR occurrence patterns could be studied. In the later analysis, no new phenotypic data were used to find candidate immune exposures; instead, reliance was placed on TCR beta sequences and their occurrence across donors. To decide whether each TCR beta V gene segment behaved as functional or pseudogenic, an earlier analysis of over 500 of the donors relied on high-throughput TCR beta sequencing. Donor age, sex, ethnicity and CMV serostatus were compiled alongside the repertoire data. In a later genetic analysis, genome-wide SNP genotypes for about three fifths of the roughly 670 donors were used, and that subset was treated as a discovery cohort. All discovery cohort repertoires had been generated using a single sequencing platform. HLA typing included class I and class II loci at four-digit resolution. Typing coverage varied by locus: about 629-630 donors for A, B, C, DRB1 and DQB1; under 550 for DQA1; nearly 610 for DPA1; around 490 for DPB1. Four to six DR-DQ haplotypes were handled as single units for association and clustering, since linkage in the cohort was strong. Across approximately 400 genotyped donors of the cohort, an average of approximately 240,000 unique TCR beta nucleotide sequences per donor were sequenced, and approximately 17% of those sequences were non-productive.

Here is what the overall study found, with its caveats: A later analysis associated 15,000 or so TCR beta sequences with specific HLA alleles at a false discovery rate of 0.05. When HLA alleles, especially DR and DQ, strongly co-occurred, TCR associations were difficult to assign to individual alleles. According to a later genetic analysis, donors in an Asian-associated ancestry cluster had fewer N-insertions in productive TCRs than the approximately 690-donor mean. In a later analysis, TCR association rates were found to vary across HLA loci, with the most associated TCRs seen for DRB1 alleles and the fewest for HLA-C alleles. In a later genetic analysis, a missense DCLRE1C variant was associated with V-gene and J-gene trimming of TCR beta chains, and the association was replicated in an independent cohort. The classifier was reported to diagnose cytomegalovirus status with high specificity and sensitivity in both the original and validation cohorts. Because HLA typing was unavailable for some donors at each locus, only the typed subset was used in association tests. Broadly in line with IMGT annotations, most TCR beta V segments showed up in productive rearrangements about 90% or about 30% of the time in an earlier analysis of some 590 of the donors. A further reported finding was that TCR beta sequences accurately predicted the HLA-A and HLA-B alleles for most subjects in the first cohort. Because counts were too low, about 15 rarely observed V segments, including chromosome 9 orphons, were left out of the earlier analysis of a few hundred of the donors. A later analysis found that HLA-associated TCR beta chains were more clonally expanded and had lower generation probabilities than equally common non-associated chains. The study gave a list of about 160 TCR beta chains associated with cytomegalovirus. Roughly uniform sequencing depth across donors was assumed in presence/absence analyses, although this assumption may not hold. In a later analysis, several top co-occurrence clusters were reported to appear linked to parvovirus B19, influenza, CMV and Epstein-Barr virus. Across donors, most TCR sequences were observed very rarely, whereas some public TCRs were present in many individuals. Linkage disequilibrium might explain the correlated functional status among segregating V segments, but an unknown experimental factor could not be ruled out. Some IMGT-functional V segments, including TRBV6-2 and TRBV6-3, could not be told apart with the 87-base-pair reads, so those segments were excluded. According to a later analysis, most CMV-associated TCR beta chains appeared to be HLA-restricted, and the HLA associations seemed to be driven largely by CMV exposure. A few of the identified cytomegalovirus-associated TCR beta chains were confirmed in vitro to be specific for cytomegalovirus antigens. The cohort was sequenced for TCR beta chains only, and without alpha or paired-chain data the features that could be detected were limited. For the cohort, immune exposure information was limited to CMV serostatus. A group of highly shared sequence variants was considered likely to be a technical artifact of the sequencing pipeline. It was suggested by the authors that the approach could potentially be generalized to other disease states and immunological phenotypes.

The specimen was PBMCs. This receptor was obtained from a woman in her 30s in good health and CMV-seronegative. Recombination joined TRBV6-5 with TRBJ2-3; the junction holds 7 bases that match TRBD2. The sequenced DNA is TGTGCCAGCAGTGGCGGGGGAGATACGCAGTATTTT. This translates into CASSGGGDTQYF.